This paragraph covers one T cell receptor beta chain sequence. Its cognate antigen is unknown. CD8 cells classed as naive were CD45RO-negative and positively selected for CCR7, excluding terminally differentiated effector memory CD45RA+ cells. CDR1 and CDR2 from the germline V gene are SGHDT and YYEEEE. This CDR3 region has 14 residues. V gave up 2 bases and J gave up 13 bases, with 21 bases separating them. The sample is drawn from a study of shared clonotypes between healthy human individuals. Across the whole study: CD4 naive cells filled three plates per donor, CD4 memory three, CD8 naive two and CD8 memory one.

The authors split each subset's genomic DNA evenly across several immunoSEQ plates. This table comes from immunoSEQ multiplex PCR, and its TCRdb copy is limited to in-frame clones, with some not included. This table holds millions of clones, about 95% found once. Study-wide findings and caveats: Though the depth was large, rarefaction showed that sorted-subset sequencing was incomplete.

The V call is TRBV5-6, the J call TRBJ1-2; unclear D gene. The receptor comes from a man aged 18 to 29 in good health. The source material was naive CD8+ T cells sorted from blood. The CDR3 sequence is CASSFGTVSYVSTF. For the CDR3, the DNA is TGTGCCAGCAGCTTCGGAACAGTGTCATATGTTAGCACCTTC.